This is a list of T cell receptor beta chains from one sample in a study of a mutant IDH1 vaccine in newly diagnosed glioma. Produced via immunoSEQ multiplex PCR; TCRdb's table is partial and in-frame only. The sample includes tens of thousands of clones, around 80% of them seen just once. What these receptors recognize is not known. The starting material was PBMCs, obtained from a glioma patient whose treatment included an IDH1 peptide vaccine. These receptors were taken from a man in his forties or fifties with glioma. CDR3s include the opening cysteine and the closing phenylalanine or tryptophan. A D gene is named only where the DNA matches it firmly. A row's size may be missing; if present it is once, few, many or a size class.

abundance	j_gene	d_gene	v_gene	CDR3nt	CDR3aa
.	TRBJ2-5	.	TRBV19	TGTGCCAGTAGTATGTTTTCGGGAGAGGGGGAGACCCAGTACTTC	CASSMFSGEGETQYF
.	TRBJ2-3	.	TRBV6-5	TGTGCCAGCAGTTACGACAGACCGACGAACGGTCATACGCAGTATTTT	CASSYDRPTNGHTQYF
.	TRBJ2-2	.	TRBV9	TGTGCCAGCAGCACATACACCGGGGAGCTGTTTTTT	CASSTYTGELFF
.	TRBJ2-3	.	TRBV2	TGTGCCAGCACAACAGATACGCAGTATTTT	CASTTDTQYF
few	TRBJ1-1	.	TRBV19	TGTGCCAGTGAGGACAGAGGAAACACTGAAGCTTTCTTT	CASEDRGNTEAFF
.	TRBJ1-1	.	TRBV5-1	TGCGCCAGCAGCTTGTGGGGCTCTAACCCTGAAGCTTTCTTT	CASSLWGSNPEAFF
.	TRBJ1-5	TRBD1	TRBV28	TGTGCCAGCAGTTTAGGACAGGGGTACCGTCAGCCCCAGCATTTT	CASSLGQGYRQPQHF
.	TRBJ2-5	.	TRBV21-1	TGTGCCAGCAGCAAAGGGGTCCGGGACGGATTTATGCCTCAAGAGACCCAGTACTTC	CASSKGVRDGFMPQETQYF
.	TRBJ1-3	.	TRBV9	TGTGCCAGCAGCACCTCCTTGACCGGGATCTCTGGAAACACCATATATTTT	CASSTSLTGISGNTIYF
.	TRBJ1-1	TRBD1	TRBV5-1	TGCGCCAGCAGCCTACAGGGGGCGAACACTGAAGCTTTCTTT	CASSLQGANTEAFF
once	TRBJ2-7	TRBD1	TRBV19	TGTGCCAGTAGTATAGGGACAGGGCCCTACGAGCAGTACTTC	CASSIGTGPYEQYF
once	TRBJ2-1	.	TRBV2	TGTGCCAGCAGCCGGGACGGCCAATTTGAGCAGTTCTTC	CASSRDGQFEQFF
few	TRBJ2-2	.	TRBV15	TGTGCCACCAGCAGAGAAGGGACGGACACCGGGGAGCTGTTTTTT	CATSREGTDTGELFF
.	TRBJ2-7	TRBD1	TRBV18	TGTGCCAGCTCACCACTCCGGGACAGCTACGAGCAGTACTTC	CASSPLRDSYEQYF
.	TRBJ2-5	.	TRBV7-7	TGTGCCAGCAGCTCTTCTTGGGAAGAGACCCAGTACTTC	CASSSSWEETQYF
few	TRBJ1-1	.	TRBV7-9	TGTGCCAGCAGCTTAAAAGGGGAGGCGCAAGCTTTCTTT	CASSLKGEAQAFF
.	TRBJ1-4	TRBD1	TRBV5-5	TGTGCCAGCAGCTTGGGGAGGGGGCGTGGAACTAATGAAAAACTGTTTTTT	CASSLGRGRGTNEKLFF
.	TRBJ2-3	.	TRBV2	TGTGCCAGCAGTGTTGAGGGATCTGCAGATACGCAGTATTTT	CASSVEGSADTQYF
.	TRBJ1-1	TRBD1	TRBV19	TGTGCCACCCGGACAGGCCCGAACACTGAAGCTTTCTTT	CATRTGPNTEAFF
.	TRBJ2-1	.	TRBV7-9	TGTGCCAGCAGCCCAGGGGTAGCGCCAGGGAGGGAGCAGTTCTTC	CASSPGVAPGREQFF
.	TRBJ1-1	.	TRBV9	TGTGCCAGCAGCGTGGCGGTGTCCACTGAAGCTTTCTTT	CASSVAVSTEAFF
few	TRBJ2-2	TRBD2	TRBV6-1	TGTGCCACAGGGACTAGCGGGACTTACGGGGAGCTGTTTTTT	CATGTSGTYGELFF
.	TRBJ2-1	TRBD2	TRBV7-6	TGTGCCAGCAGCTCCACGTCGCTAGCGGACAATGAGCAGTTCTTC	CASSSTSLADNEQFF
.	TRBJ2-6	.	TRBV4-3	TGCGCCAGCAGCCAGCCGGGGGGGGCCAACGTCCTGACTTTC	CASSQPGGANVLTF
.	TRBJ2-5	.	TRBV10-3	TGTGCCATCAGCCTTAACAGGGAAGAGACCCAGTACTTC	CAISLNREETQYF
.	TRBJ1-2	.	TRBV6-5	TGTGCCAGCAGTTACTCCTCAATGGGCTACACCTTC	CASSYSSMGYTF
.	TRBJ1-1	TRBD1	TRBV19	TGTGCCAGTAGCCTGATCGGGACAGCTGAAGCTTTCTTT	CASSLIGTAEAFF
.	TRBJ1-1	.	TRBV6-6	TGTGCCAGCAGTTACTCGAAAAACACTGAAGCTTTCTTT	CASSYSKNTEAFF
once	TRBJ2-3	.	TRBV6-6	TGTGCCAGCAGTGAGGCTACAGATACGCAGTATTTT	CASSEATDTQYF
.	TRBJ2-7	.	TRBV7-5	TGTGCCAGAAGCTTACTGACTTACGAGCAGTACTTC	CARSLLTYEQYF
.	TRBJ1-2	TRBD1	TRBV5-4	TGTGCCAGCAGCCTAAAGGGACAGGGCTATGGCTACACCTTC	CASSLKGQGYGYTF
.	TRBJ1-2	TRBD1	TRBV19	TGTGCCAGTAGTATATGGCTCAGGGGGAACCAGCGGGGTGGCTACACCTTC	CASSIWLRGNQRGGYTF
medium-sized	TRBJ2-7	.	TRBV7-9	TGTGCCAGCAGCCTGGGACAACCTAACGAGCAGTACTTC	CASSLGQPNEQYF
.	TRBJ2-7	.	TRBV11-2	TGTGCCAGCAGCTTAGATGCGGGGTCGAGAGAGCAGTACTTC	CASSLDAGSREQYF
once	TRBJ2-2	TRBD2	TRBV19	TGTGCCAGTAGTACGCTAGCGGGGAGCAGCACCGGGGAGCTGTTTTTT	CASSTLAGSSTGELFF
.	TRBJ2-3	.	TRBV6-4	TGTGCCAGCAGCGCCTCTGGGCGCCGCACAGATACGCAGTATTTT	CASSASGRRTDTQYF
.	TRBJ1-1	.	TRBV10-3	TGTGCCATCAGGGGTGGACTGAACACTGAAGCTTTCTTT	CAIRGGLNTEAFF
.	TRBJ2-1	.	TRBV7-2	TGTGCCAGCAGCTTGGGCGGCCATTCCTACAATGAGCAGTTCTTC	CASSLGGHSYNEQFF
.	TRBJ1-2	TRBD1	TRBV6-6	TGTGCCAGCAGGTCATCCGGGACAGCGGTATATGGCTACACCTTC	CASRSSGTAVYGYTF
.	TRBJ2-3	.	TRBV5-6	TGTGCCAGCAGCCAATACAGGACAGATACGCAGTATTTT	CASSQYRTDTQYF
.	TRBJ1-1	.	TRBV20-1	TGCAGTGCTAGAGATTGGGCTGAAGCTTTCTTT	CSARDWAEAFF
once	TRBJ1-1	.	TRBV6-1	TGTGCCAGCATTCGGACTGAAGCTTTCTTT	CASIRTEAFF
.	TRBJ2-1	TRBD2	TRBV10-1	TGCGCCAGCAGACGGACTAGCGGGGGACCGAGCTCCTACAATGAGCAGTTCTTC	CASRRTSGGPSSYNEQFF